The 26 T cell receptor beta chains below were found in one sample sequenced in a study of T-cell memory formation after mild COVID-19. TCRdb called the 5' RACE reads again in MiXCR, with one record for every CDR3 protein. The sample shows hundreds of thousands of distinct CDR3 sequences, about 15% of them seen only once. Sequencing was carried out using PBMCs or a T cell subset sorted from them (not recorded which). These receptors were obtained from a man aged 18 to 35 who had mild COVID-19 (a few samples of this study predate the infection). Cell type and time point are not known.

The V call is TRBV7-8, the J call TRBJ1-1, with D tentatively TRBD1 (6 bases). Per germline, CDR1 SGHVS and CDR2 FQNEAQ. The CDR3 is 16 amino acids. Between the trimmed V and J ends, which lost 4 bases and 0 bases, there was a span of 15 bases. CDR3 residues: CASSSGGGALNTEAFF. The CDR3, as DNA: TGTGCCAGCAGCTCAGGCGGGGGGGCCCTGAACACTGAAGCTTTCTTT.

The chain is built from TRBV7-3 and TRBJ2-3; no firm D call. Germline lookup yields CDR1 SGHTA and CDR2 FQGTGA. The V end was cut by 6 bases, the J end by 0 bases, with 13 bases between. The length of the CDR3 is 15 residues. This CDR3 reads CASSTDPTSTDTQYF. The CDR3 nucleotides read TGTGCCAGCAGTACCGACCCGACTAGCACAGATACGCAGTATTTT.

This clonotype was detected a few times. This chain connects TRBV12-3 or TRBV12-4 to TRBJ1-2, with D possibly matching TRBD1 (5 bases). The CDR3 extends over 15 amino acids. V was cut by 3 bases and J by 0 bases, with 11 bases left in between. The CDR3: CASSFRARANYGYTF. CDR3 sequence (DNA): TGTGCCAGCAGTTTCAGGGCCAGGGCTAACTATGGCTACACCTTC.

The V gene is TRBV5-1, the J gene TRBJ1-3; tentative D call: TRBD1 (5 bases). The CDR3 is 19 residues long. Per the germline V gene, CDR1 is SGHRS and CDR2 is YFSETQ. V lost 2 bases and J lost 0, with 21 bases in between. CDR3: CASSFTGTEAVPSGNTIYF. CDR3 DNA sequence: TGCGCCAGCAGCTTCACCGGGACGGAAGCAGTACCCTCTGGAAACACCATATATTTT.

V usage is TRBV28 and J usage is TRBJ1-2, with TRBD1 as a possible D gene (6 bases). The CDR3 runs to 15 residues. Trimming shortened V by 6 bases and J by 3 bases, and 17 bases separated the two germline ends. Germline V CDR1 and CDR2: MDHEN, SYDVKM. The CDR3 protein is CASSLVDRRDYGYTF. In nucleotides, the CDR3 is TGTGCCAGCAGCTTAGTCGACAGGAGGGACTATGGCTACACCTTC.

This clonotype has only a few counts. The DNA of the CDR3 is TGTGCCAGCAGGACGGGGACAGTTACACGGCAGTTCTTC. Translating gives CASRTGTVTRQFF. V usage is TRBV5-4 and J usage is TRBJ2-1, with TRBD1 identical over 7 bases. This CDR3 has 13 residues. CDR1 is SGHNT, CDR2 YYREEE, per germline (reference sequence). Unmatched junction bases numbered 11, after V lost 5 bases and J lost 12 bases.

The chain employs TRBV20-1 and TRBJ2-5; no clear D gene. The CDR3 totals 14 residues. Between the trimmed V and J ends, which lost 1 base and 2 bases, there was a span of 11 bases. The germline gives CDR1 DFQATT, CDR2 SNEGSKA (reference sequence). The CDR3, as DNA: TGCAGTGCTAGAGTAAGGGTGAAGCAAGAGACCCAGTACTTC. As protein: CSARVRVKQETQYF.

In its sample, this clonotype was seen a few times. The chain is built from TRBV5-1 and TRBJ1-5; TRBD1 might be the D (5 bases). The CDR3 is made up of 15 amino acids. Germline-derived CDR1 and CDR2 are SGHRS and YFSETQ. V lost 3 bases to trimming and J lost 5 bases, with 15 bases between them. The DNA of the CDR3 is TGCGCCAGCAGCTCGGGCGAAGGGGCAGATCAGCCCCAGCATTTT. The encoded protein is CASSSGEGADQPQHF.

This clonotype came up a few times. V is TRBV20-1 and J is TRBJ2-5, with 10 bases fitting TRBD2. The CDR3 has 16 amino acids. CDR1 and CDR2 from the germline V gene are DFQATT and SNEGSKA (reference sequence). The trim removed 5 bases at V and 5 bases at J, leaving 14 bases unmatched. The CDR3 here is CSALRGSGGQGETQYF. In DNA form, the CDR3 reads TGCAGTGCTCTCCGGGGTAGCGGGGGGCAGGGGGAGACCCAGTACTTC.

The chain employs TRBV5-1 and TRBJ2-3, with D unclear. V was pared by 0 bases and J by 2 bases, with 4 bases between. This CDR3 has 13 amino acids. Germline V CDR1 and CDR2: SGHRS, YFSETQ. The CDR3, as DNA: TGCGCCAGCAGCTTGGACAACACAGATACGCAGTATTTT. Translating it yields CASSLDNTDTQYF.

The chain employs TRBV28 and TRBJ2-2; D call uncertain. CDR1 is MDHEN and CDR2 is SYDVKM in the germline V gene. The CDR3 extends over 15 amino acids. With 2 bases removed from V and 3 bases from J, the gap between germline ends came to 10 bases. CDR3 sequence (DNA): TGTGCCAGCAGTTTAACAGCCTATGACACCGGGGAGCTGTTTTTT. The encoded protein is CASSLTAYDTGELFF. The full variable domain, rest sourced from reference TRBV28 and TRBJ2-2, is DVKVTQSSRYLVKRTGEKVFLECVQDMDHENMFWYRQDPGLGLRLIYFSYDVKMKEKGDIPEGYSVSREKKERFSLILESASTNQTSMYLCASSLTAYDTGELFFGEGSRLTVL.

The chain uses TRBV30 and TRBJ2-5; D might be TRBD1 or TRBD2, each matching 6 bases. Deletions cut 2 bases from V and 5 bases from J, with 9 bases between. Per germline, CDR1 GTSNPN and CDR2 SVGIG (reference sequence). CDR3 length: 12 amino acids. In DNA form, the CDR3 reads TGTGCCTGGAGTACAGGGAGGGAGACCCAGTACTTC. This sequence encodes CAWSTGRETQYF.

In its sample, this clonotype was seen once. The chain has TRBV7-2 and TRBJ2-6; D ambiguous. The CDR3 spans 15 residues. Germline-derived CDR1 and CDR2 are SGHTA and FQGNSA. V was clipped by 3 bases and J by 4 bases, with 10 bases between them. The CDR3 DNA follows: TGTGCCAGCAGCTTCATGGCCGCCGGGGCCAACGTCCTGACTTTC. Translated: CASSFMAAGANVLTF.

This chain links TRBV7-9 with TRBJ2-3, with D perhaps TRBD2 (6 bases). Trimming took 6 bases from V and 5 from J, leaving 9 bases between them. Germline V gives CDR1 SEHNR, CDR2 FQNEAQ (reference sequence). This CDR3 has 12 amino acids. The CDR3 DNA reads TGTGCCAGCAGGTTCGGGAGAGATACGCAGTATTTT. Translation: CASRFGRDTQYF.

This clonotype was seen ten or more times. The CDR3, as DNA: TGTGCCAGTGCCCCAGGGGGCGTTCGCAATCAGCCCCAGCATTTT. Protein sequence: CASAPGGVRNQPQHF. The rearrangement uses TRBV19 and TRBJ1-5, with 8 bases matching TRBD1. The CDR3 loop spans 15 amino acids. The V gene's germline CDR1 is LNHDA and CDR2 SQIVND (reference sequence). Trimming at V came to 8 bases and at J to 2 bases, leaving 8 bases not matched to a gene.

The chain recombines TRBV7-2 with TRBJ1-1; tentative D call: TRBD1 (6 bases). This CDR3 comprises 15 residues. Per germline, CDR1 SGHTA and CDR2 FQGNSA. V gave up 7 bases and J gave up 4 bases, with 19 bases separating them. The CDR3 loop is CASILVWGLGTEAFF. CDR3 bases: TGTGCCAGCATCCTGGTTTGGGGGCTCGGCACTGAAGCTTTCTTT. The full variable domain, its missing parts supplied by reference TRBV7-2 and TRBJ1-1, is GAGVSQSPSNKVTEKGKDVELRCDPISGHTALYWYRQSLGQGLEFLIYFQGNSAPDKSGLPSDRFSAERTGGSVSTLTIQRTQQEDSAVYLCASILVWGLGTEAFFGQGTRLTVV.

J is TRBJ2-3 and V is TRBV4-1; 8 nucleotides line up with TRBD2. Germline loops: CDR1 MGHRA, CDR2 YSYEKL. The CDR3 consists of 16 residues. V dropped 4 bases and J dropped 0; count of bases not matched to a gene: 6. CDR3 amino acids: CASSPLAGSSTDTQYF. The CDR3 DNA reads TGCGCCAGCAGCCCCCTAGCGGGTTCTAGCACAGATACGCAGTATTTT.

The V gene is TRBV12-3 or TRBV12-4, the J gene TRBJ2-5, with D unresolved. This CDR3 comprises 13 residues. Deletions cut 8 bases from V and 1 base from J, with 11 bases between. In DNA, the CDR3 is TGTGCCAGCCGCCCCCGGTTCCAAGAGACCCAGTACTTC. Translating it yields CASRPRFQETQYF.

The table lists this clonotype with many counts. The chain recombines TRBV7-9 with TRBJ2-5, with TRBD1 matching over 10 bases. The CDR3 sequence is 15 residues long. J lost 5 bases, V lost 3 bases, and 6 bases had no gene match. Germline V gene lookup returns CDR1 SEHNR and CDR2 FQNEAQ (reference sequence). The chain's CDR3 is CASSLVTGGVETQYF. CDR3 nucleotides: TGTGCCAGCAGCTTGGTGACAGGGGGCGTTGAGACCCAGTACTTC.

J is TRBJ2-1 and V is TRBV24-1; perhaps TRBD1 as D (5 bases). This CDR3 spans 14 amino acids. Between the trimmed V and J ends, which lost 4 bases and 7 bases, there was a span of 13 bases. The germline V gene has CDR1 KGHDR and CDR2 SFDVKD. CDR3 coding DNA: TGTGCCACCAGTGAGGGCAGGGTTGGGAATGAGCAGTTCTTC. Translation: CATSEGRVGNEQFF.

This sequence joins TRBV28 and TRBJ2-7, with TRBD1 matching over 7 bases. The CDR3 length is 11 residues. Germline trimming cut 6 bases from V and 6 bases from J; bases unmatched to any gene: 2. Germline V gene data show CDR1 as MDHEN and CDR2 as SYDVKM. CDR3 coding DNA: TGTGCCAGCAGCGACAGGGTCGAGCAGTACGTC. Protein: CASSDRVEQYV.

This clonotype was counted only a few times. For the CDR3, the DNA is TGTGCCAGCAGCCCATACGGACAGGGGGGGAACACTGAAGCTTTCTTT. Translated, it gives CASSPYGQGGNTEAFF. The gene calls are TRBV4-2 and TRBJ1-1, with 10 bases fitting TRBD1. The CDR3 is made up of 16 amino acids. J lost 1 base, V lost 4 bases, and 6 bases had no gene match. Germline loops: CDR1 LGHNA, CDR2 YNFKEQ.

The V and J genes are TRBV20-1 and TRBJ1-6; D is unresolved. V gave up 0 bases and J gave up 5 bases, with 5 bases separating them. Germline CDR1 reads DFQATT; CDR2 reads SNEGSKA (reference sequence). The CDR3 extends over 13 amino acids. The CDR3 DNA sequence: TGCAGTGCTAGAGATCCGGATAATTCACCCCTCCACTTT. Protein sequence: CSARDPDNSPLHF.

The V call is TRBV6-5, the J call TRBJ2-5; no reliable D call. With 2 bases removed from V and 1 base from J, the gap between germline ends came to 11 bases. CDR1 is MNHEY and CDR2 is SVGAGI in the germline V gene. The CDR3 is 15 amino acids. For the CDR3, the DNA is TGTGCCAGCAGTTACGCCCTCTCGGCCCAAGAGACCCAGTACTTC. Protein sequence: CASSYALSAQETQYF.

This clonotype came up a few times. The chain uses TRBV6-2 or TRBV6-3 and TRBJ2-3; the D gene is possibly TRBD2 (6 bases). V lost 8 bases and J lost 2, with 14 bases in between. CDR1 and CDR2 (germline): MNHEY, SVGEGT. The CDR3 totals 14 residues. The CDR3 DNA is TGTGCCAGCGGGGACTCCGCAGCCACAGATACGCAGTATTTT. Amino acid sequence: CASGDSAATDTQYF.

This clonotype was found a few times. The chain joins TRBV27 to TRBJ1-1; D is perhaps TRBD1 (5 bases). Trimming took 3 bases from V and 6 from J, leaving 14 bases between them. The CDR3 contains 14 residues. Germline V lookup: CDR1 MNHEY, CDR2 SMNVEV (reference sequence). The CDR3 coding sequence is TGTGCCAGCAGTTTTGACCACCGGGGCGCTGAAGCTTTCTTT. It codes for CASSFDHRGAEAFF.